Shown below are 5 T cell receptor beta chains from a single sample sequenced in a study of OX40 agonist ivuxolimab in advanced cancers. The method was immunoSEQ multiplex PCR; TCRdb's version includes in-frame clones alone and lacks a portion of them. The sample shows approximately 75,000 clones, under 95% of them seen only once. Sequences were derived from CD4+ or CD8+ T cells sorted from blood, sampled in a trial of the OX40 agonist ivuxolimab. These receptors all come from an adult with an advanced solid tumor such as melanoma, head and neck, liver or kidney cancer.

V gene TRBV7-2 combines with J gene TRBJ1-5; no firm D call. Germline values: CDR1 SGHTA, CDR2 FQGNSA. The CDR3 length is 13 residues. V shed 7 bases and J shed 4 bases, with 11 bases lying between them. This chain's CDR3 is CASTPGLNQPQHF. The DNA for the CDR3 is TGTGCCAGCACCCCGGGTCTTAATCAGCCCCAGCATTTT.

The chain couples TRBV5-1 to TRBJ2-3, with no clear D. The ends were cut back, 0 bases at V and 2 bases at J, with 7 bases in the middle. CDR1 is SGHRS, CDR2 YFSETQ, per germline. The CDR3 is 14 amino acids. Written as DNA, the CDR3 is TGCGCCAGCAGCTTGGCATCAGTCACAGATACGCAGTATTTT. It is translated as CASSLASVTDTQYF.

This clone has more than one count but fewer than ten. The V call is TRBV11-2, the J call TRBJ1-2; D is undetermined. V was shortened by 2 bases and J by 8 bases, with 12 bases between the two germline ends. CDR3 length: 13 residues. The germline gives CDR1 SGHAT, CDR2 FQNNGV. The CDR3 protein is CASSLHQEGGYTF. As DNA, the CDR3 is TGTGCCAGCAGCTTACATCAGGAAGGGGGCTACACCTTC.

The genes are TRBV19 and TRBJ2-3, with 9 bases identical to TRBD1. Germline values: CDR1 LNHDA, CDR2 SQIVND (reference sequence). This CDR3 has 14 amino acids. V lost 6 bases, J lost 4 bases, and 5 bases stayed unmatched. The CDR3 region has the DNA TGTGCCAGTAGGAAAACAGGGGGCCCAGATACGCAGTATTTT. As protein: CASRKTGGPDTQYF.

This clone appeared a single time. This chain uses TRBV6-6 with TRBJ2-5, with 7 bases aligning to TRBD1. The germline V gene encodes CDR1 MNHNY and CDR2 SVGAGI (reference sequence). The CDR3 contains 13 residues. Germline trimming cut 6 bases from V and 1 base from J; bases unmatched to any gene: 2. For the CDR3, the DNA is TGTGCCAGCAGGGGACAGAGCCAAGAGACCCAGTACTTC. Its protein product is CASRGQSQETQYF.